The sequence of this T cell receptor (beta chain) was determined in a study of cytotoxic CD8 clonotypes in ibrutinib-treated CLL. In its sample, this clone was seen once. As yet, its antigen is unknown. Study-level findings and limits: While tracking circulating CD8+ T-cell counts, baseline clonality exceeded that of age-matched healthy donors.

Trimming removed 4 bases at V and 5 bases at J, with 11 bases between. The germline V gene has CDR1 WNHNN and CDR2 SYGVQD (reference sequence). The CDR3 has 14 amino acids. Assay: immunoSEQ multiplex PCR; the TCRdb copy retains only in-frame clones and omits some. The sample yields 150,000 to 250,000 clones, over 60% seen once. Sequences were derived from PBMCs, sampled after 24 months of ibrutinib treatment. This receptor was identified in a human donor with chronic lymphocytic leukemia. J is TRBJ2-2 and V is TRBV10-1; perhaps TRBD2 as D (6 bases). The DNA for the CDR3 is TGCGCCAGCAGTGGAAGGAGGGGTACCGGGGAGCTGTTTTTT. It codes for CASSGRRGTGELFF.